Listed below are T cell receptor beta chains from one sample, sequenced in a study of blood T cell repertoires in COVID-19. Sequencing used immunoSEQ multiplex PCR; TCRdb keeps in-frame clones, though not all of them. The sample holds about 84,000 clones, over 70% seen once. Sequencing was done on a sample of peripheral blood. The receptors stem from a man older than 75 with active or convalescent COVID-19. The conserved cysteine and the conserved F or W are not part of the CDR3 here.

V gene	J gene	CDR3 protein
TRBV7-3	TRBJ1-2	ASSLTPGQGPSPYGYT
TRBV20-1	TRBJ2-7	SASGAIYEQY
TRBV18	TRBJ1-4	ASSPQANEKLF
TRBV28	TRBJ1-4	ASSPIWESNEKLF
TRBV30	TRBJ1-1	AWSRDSNTEAF
TRBV19	TRBJ2-7	ASSMGPGVGREQY
TRBV19	TRBJ2-2	ASTPDRDLTGELF
TRBV6-5	TRBJ1-2	ASQAAKGGYT
TRBV2	TRBJ1-5	ASSEVADRPYSNQPQH
TRBV1	TRBJ2-7	TSSQAGGAGPSYEQY
TRBV4-3	TRBJ2-1	ASSQDDTIGNEQF
TRBV19	TRBJ2-2	ASSGPSVVTGELF
TRBV28	TRBJ1-2	ASWTGGAGGYT
TRBV7-2	TRBJ2-1	ASSLAYGTGILNEQF
TRBV28	TRBJ2-7	ASSFWTGDVGAYEQY
TRBV27	TRBJ1-5	ASSPTGWQPQH
TRBV6-1	TRBJ1-1	ASSDLRQGKRGSNTEAF
TRBV6-6	TRBJ1-3	ASSYWDSQTNTIY
TRBV10-3	TRBJ2-5	AISAQQGSQETQY
TRBV29-1	TRBJ1-2	SVHDRGPSRYGYT
TRBV11-2	TRBJ2-2	ASSLTGAAGTNTGELF
TRBV5-4	TRBJ1-2	ASSLDGLGGYT
TRBV6-6	TRBJ1-3	ASSPGTAGNTIY
TRBV20-1	TRBJ2-7	SARGLSEQY
TRBV23-1	TRBJ1-2	ASSLRTGSFYGYT
TRBV30	TRBJ1-6	AWSPGNNSPLH
TRBV3-1/TRBV3-2	TRBJ1-2	ASSQEARQGLYGYT
TRBV3-1/TRBV3-2	TRBJ2-7	ASSQGRGREGSRYEQY
TRBV19	TRBJ1-4	ASSIRQPGYEKLF
TRBV27	TRBJ2-1	ASSPSREGIYEQF
TRBV6-2/TRBV6-3	TRBJ2-7	ASSYSWQEAGDKQY
TRBV7-3	TRBJ2-2	ASSSPGGEATGELF
TRBV12-5	TRBJ2-7	ASGLGFPRRTGGLEQY
TRBV7-8	TRBJ1-2	ASSLLAGNGYT
TRBV12-3/TRBV12-4	TRBJ1-2	ASSLRGGYT
TRBV18	TRBJ1-1	ASSGRENTEAF
TRBV29-1	TRBJ1-5	SVIWTGGDQPQH
TRBV28	TRBJ2-1	ASKKARGYNEQF
TRBV5-6	TRBJ1-4	ASTQGQGDEKLF
TRBV7-2	TRBJ1-5	ASSWGGGNSNQPQH
TRBV5-6	TRBJ1-2	ASSKSGTGNYGYT
TRBV11-2	TRBJ2-7	ASSPRTLHYEQY
TRBV7-9	TRBJ2-5	ASSLGRETQY
TRBV6-5	TRBJ2-1	ASSALAGGDGEQF
TRBV7-2	TRBJ1-5	ASSWADNSNQPQH
TRBV6-6	TRBJ1-2	ASSYRDYGYT
TRBV19	TRBJ1-6	ASHQGGDNSPLH
TRBV13	TRBJ1-1	ASSLGWRGNTEAF
TRBV7-9	TRBJ1-6	ASSLVGQGRSYNSPLH
TRBV28	TRBJ2-1	ASSFPLAGMSDEQF
TRBV7-7	TRBJ2-1	ASSLGLAGSNEQF
TRBV19	TRBJ1-6	ASSSTTGSGSAISPLH
TRBV7-8	TRBJ2-7	ASSLGGTPSEQY
TRBV5-5	TRBJ1-5	ASSLTGGSNQPQH
TRBV19	TRBJ2-1	ASSIRTRSYNEQF
TRBV6-6	TRBJ2-3	ASSYSGGGGWNTQY
TRBV3-1/TRBV3-2	TRBJ2-7	ASSPTRGGRYEQY